This entry lists 18 T cell receptor beta chains sequenced from one sample in a study of shared clonotypes between healthy human individuals. Assay: immunoSEQ multiplex PCR; the TCRdb copy retains only in-frame clones and omits some. The sample includes more than 2 million clones, about 95% of them seen just once. Positively selected for CCR7, the CD45RO-negative cells used as naive CD8 cells excluded terminally differentiated effector memory CD45RA+ cells. The sample consisted of naive CD8+ T cells sorted from blood. The origin of the receptors is a man in his late teens or twenties in good health.

As DNA, the CDR3 is TGTGCCAGTAGTATCCAGGGGACCCCCTACGAGCAGTACTTC. Protein: CASSIQGTPYEQYF. The chain combines TRBV19 with TRBJ2-7; possible D gene TRBD1, 6 bases. The CDR3 is 14 amino acids. V was trimmed by 3 bases and J by 2 bases, leaving 11 bases between them. CDR1 is LNHDA and CDR2 is SQIVND in the germline V gene (reference sequence).

This chain uses TRBV5-6 with TRBJ2-3; 11 bases are a match to TRBD2. The CDR3 sequence is 16 residues long. Germline CDR1 SGHDT, CDR2 YYEEEE. Trimming cost V 4 bases and J 4 bases; bases outside gene matches: 8. CDR3 coding DNA: TGTGCCAGCAGCCTAAATAGCGGGAGGGCCTCAGATACGCAGTATTTT. Protein sequence: CASSLNSGRASDTQYF.

This chain connects TRBV10-3 to TRBJ2-7, with 8 bases aligning to TRBD2. Germline V gene data show CDR1 as ENHRY and CDR2 as SYGVKD. The J segment lost 3 bases and the V segment lost 4 bases, leaving 8 bases of the junction unmatched. This CDR3 spans 15 amino acids. CDR3 coding DNA: TGTGCCATCAGTGTACCGCGGGAGGACCTCTACGAGCAGTACTTC. Amino acid sequence: CAISVPREDLYEQYF.

This clone was counted a single time. This chain connects TRBV4-1 to TRBJ2-3; 8 positions match TRBD2. The V and J ends lost 2 bases and 4 bases, in that order; junction bases with no gene match: 8. Per the germline V gene, CDR1 is MGHRA and CDR2 is YSYEKL. This CDR3 has 16 residues. The CDR3 DNA sequence: TGCGCCAGCAGCCAAACTAGCGGAGCGAGGTCAGATACGCAGTATTTT. Its translation: CASSQTSGARSDTQYF.

This chain connects TRBV27 to TRBJ1-2; TRBD1 is a possible D gene (5 bases). Germline V gene lookup returns CDR1 MNHEY and CDR2 SMNVEV (reference sequence). Between the trimmed V and J ends, which lost 6 bases and 6 bases, there was a span of 11 bases. This CDR3 has 12 amino acids. The CDR3 DNA reads TGTGCCAGCAGGGGGGGATTAAATGGCTACACCTTC. Amino acid sequence: CASRGGLNGYTF.

The chain carries TRBV4-1 and TRBJ2-5; tentatively, D is TRBD1 (5 bases). V shed 5 bases and J shed 5 bases, with 12 bases lying between them. The germline V gene has CDR1 MGHRA and CDR2 YSYEKL. The CDR3 contains 13 residues. The DNA of the CDR3 is TGCGCCAGCAGCGACGACAGTGAGGAGACCCAGTACTTC. This translates into CASSDDSEETQYF.

As for this clone: The junction departs from germline at one end; a sequencing error may be responsible. The chain links TRBV13 to TRBJ2-3; 11 positions agree with TRBD2. The CDR3 consists of 17 residues. Germline values: CDR1 PRHDT, CDR2 FYEKMQ (reference sequence). CDR3 nucleotide sequence: TGTGCCAGCAGTTTAGCGGGACTAGCGGAGATCACAGATACGCAGTATTTT. Encoded protein: CASSLAGLAEITDTQYF.

As concerns this clone: The sample carries other DNA sequences with the same CDR3. This chain joins TRBV2 and TRBJ1-2; 9 positions match TRBD1. CDR3 length equals 14 residues. V lost 3 bases, J lost 6 bases, and 5 bases stayed unmatched. Germline lookup yields CDR1 SNHLY and CDR2 FYNNEI. CDR3 in amino acids: CASSEGQGINGYTF. The CDR3 bases are TGTGCCAGCAGTGAGGGACAGGGTATCAATGGCTACACCTTC.

The chain has TRBV4-1 and TRBJ1-5; 8 positions match TRBD1. After removal of 2 bases from V and 6 bases from J, the junction contained 6 bases not matched to a gene. Germline V gene data show CDR1 as MGHRA and CDR2 as YSYEKL. CDR3 size: 15 residues. CDR3 DNA sequence: TGCGCCAGCAGCCAAATTTCAGGGGGCTCTCAGCCCCAGCATTTT. This encodes CASSQISGGSQPQHF.

The rearrangement joins TRBV12-5 to TRBJ2-1; 10 bases are a match to TRBD2. Per the germline V gene, CDR1 is LGHNT and CDR2 is FRNRAP. Trimming took 6 bases from V and 3 from J; bases not matched to a gene: 8. This CDR3 is built from 16 residues. The CDR3 protein is CASGPSSGSIYNEQFF. The CDR3 nucleotides are TGTGCTAGTGGGCCGTCTAGCGGGAGCATCTACAATGAGCAGTTCTTC.

The chain is built from TRBV25-1 and TRBJ2-4, with D perhaps matching TRBD1 (5 bases). This CDR3 comprises 16 residues. Per the germline V gene, CDR1 is MGHDK and CDR2 is SYGVNS. Trimming removed 1 base at V and 0 bases at J, with 10 bases between. The CDR3 spells CASSEFVGEAKNIQYF. CDR3 sequence (DNA): TGTGCCAGCAGTGAATTTGTAGGGGAAGCCAAAAACATTCAGTACTTC.

V is TRBV27 and J is TRBJ1-5; D ambiguous. The CDR3 has 13 residues. Germline V CDR1 and CDR2: MNHEY, SMNVEV (reference sequence). The CDR3 DNA reads TGTGCTTCCGGGTTCTATAGCAATCAGCCCCAGCATTTT. Translating it yields CASGFYSNQPQHF.

The chain joins TRBV5-4 to TRBJ2-7; D is unresolved. Germline values: CDR1 SGHNT, CDR2 YYREEE (reference sequence). This CDR3 comprises 14 residues. V lost 0 bases, J lost 6 bases, and 13 bases lay in between. The CDR3 bases are TGTGCCAGCAGCTTGGACCCACCGTTGAGCGAGCAGTACTTC. Protein product: CASSLDPPLSEQYF.

J is TRBJ2-7 and V is TRBV6-5; D unresolved. This CDR3 has 16 residues. Trimming removed 0 bases at V and 2 bases at J, with 14 bases between. CDR1 is MNHEY and CDR2 is SVGAGI in the germline V gene. The CDR3 is CASSYSKGHIPYEQYF. The CDR3 bases are TGTGCCAGCAGTTACTCGAAGGGCCACATCCCCTACGAGCAGTACTTC.

This chain joins TRBV30 and TRBJ1-2; D is unclear. The V gene's germline CDR1 is GTSNPN and CDR2 SVGIG (reference sequence). With 0 bases removed from V and 6 bases from J, the gap between germline ends came to 11 bases. The CDR3 runs to 13 residues. The CDR3 protein is CAWSVRLPHGYTF. In DNA, the CDR3 is TGTGCCTGGAGTGTTAGGTTACCCCATGGCTACACCTTC.

About this clone itself: Within the sample, other DNA sequences also encode this same CDR3. This chain uses TRBV6-5 with TRBJ1-2; 10 bases agree with TRBD1. V lost 2 bases to trimming and J lost 8 bases; unmatched junction nucleotides: 5. Germline assignment: CDR1 MNHEY and CDR2 SVGAGI. CDR3 size: 14 residues. The CDR3 region is CASSYSGTGEGYTF. CDR3 in DNA: TGTGCCAGCAGTTACAGCGGGACAGGGGAAGGCTACACCTTC.

The gene calls are TRBV30 and TRBJ1-6; D possibly corresponds to TRBD1 (6 bases). CDR3 size: 14 residues. Looked up from germline, CDR1 is GTSNPN and CDR2 is SVGIG (reference sequence). V was clipped by 4 bases and J by 3 bases, with 10 bases between them. This chain's CDR3 is CAWKGGDYNSPLHF. As DNA, the CDR3 is TGTGCCTGGAAAGGGGGAGACTATAATTCACCCCTCCACTTT.

The rearrangement uses TRBV27 and TRBJ2-3, with D hard to call. The CDR3 consists of 14 residues. Germline lookup yields CDR1 MNHEY and CDR2 SMNVEV (reference sequence). Between the trimmed V and J ends, which lost 5 bases and 1 base, there was a span of 10 bases. For the CDR3, the DNA is TGTGCCAGCAGTCTGATCAGCGGCACAGATACGCAGTATTTT. It codes for CASSLISGTDTQYF.